This TCR beta chain was identified in a study of T cells in Graves' hyperthyroidism and ophthalmopathy. Together with thyroid ultrasound, orbital computed tomography, serum thyroxine and TRAb, clinical symptoms were used for diagnoses. What was amplified from RNA transcripts were TCR beta CDR3 regions. TCR CDR3 regions were first amplified by RT-PCR with HTBI primers. TCRdb re-called the multiplex PCR reads through MiXCR, storing one row per CDR3 protein. Among roughly 710,000 distinct CDR3 sequences listed, under 45% were seen once. The ends lost 5 bases at V and 3 bases at J; junction bases unmatched: 4. This CDR3 spans 14 amino acids. From germline, CDR1 is KGHSH and CDR2 LQKENI.

The TCR was taken from a woman aged 35 to 49 with Graves' hyperthyroidism. The V and J genes are TRBV18 and TRBJ1-5, with TRBD1 matching 7 bases. Input material: blood. The CDR3 reads CASSTTGNNQPQHF. The CDR3 nucleotides are TGTGCCAGCTCAACGACAGGGAACAATCAGCCCCAGCATTTT.